The 27 T cell receptor beta chains below come from one sample, sequenced in a study of T cell responses to AZD1222 COVID-19 vaccine. Clones were read by immunoSEQ multiplex PCR, and TCRdb kept only the in-frame ones, dropping some. The sample lists about 69,000 clones, roughly 80% seen once, with approximately 23% in the top ten. The sequenced sample was peripheral blood, obtained 28 days after the second AZD1222 dose. The receptors were gathered from an adult who received the AZD1222 COVID-19 vaccine.

This clone is a singleton in its sample. The rearrangement links TRBV25-1 to TRBJ2-7; no clear D gene. Germline CDR1 MGHDK, CDR2 SYGVNS. Trimming removed 5 bases at V and 4 bases at J, with 18 bases between. This CDR3 comprises 15 residues. Here the CDR3 reads CASSPRKAGDYEQYF. The CDR3 nucleotides are TGTGCCAGCAGTCCACGGAAGGCTGGGGATTACGAGCAGTACTTC.

The chain joins TRBV7-6 to TRBJ2-3; D is possibly TRBD1 or TRBD2 (6 bases each). The V gene lost 4 bases and the J gene lost 8 bases, with 22 bases spanning the gap. Germline assignment: CDR1 SGHVS and CDR2 FNYEAQ. The CDR3 runs 16 residues. CDR3 residues: CASSYQGRGQGGTQYF. CDR3 DNA: TGTGCCAGCAGCTACCAGGGCCGGGGGCAGGGTGGTACGCAGTATTTT.

The chain uses TRBV20-1 and TRBJ2-5; the D gene is possibly TRBD1 (5 bases). Trimming cost V 5 bases and J 2 bases, with 6 bases left between them. CDR3 length: 11 residues. The germline V gene has CDR1 DFQATT and CDR2 SNEGSKA (reference sequence). CDR3 protein: CSADSQETQYF. The CDR3 nucleotides read TGCAGTGCTGACAGTCAAGAGACCCAGTACTTC.

V gene TRBV19 combines with J gene TRBJ2-1; TRBD2 matches at 13 bases. Unmatched junction bases numbered 11, after V lost 5 bases and J lost 1 base. The CDR3 contains 19 residues. CDR1 and CDR2 (germline): LNHDA, SQIVND (reference sequence). DNA of the CDR3: TGTGCCAGTAGTTTCCAGACTAGCGGGAGGTCCCGATCCTACAATGAGCAGTTCTTC. Protein sequence: CASSFQTSGRSRSYNEQFF.

The rearrangement uses TRBV3-1 (or the pseudogene TRBV3-2) and TRBJ2-7; TRBD2 is a possible D gene (5 bases). Germline values: CDR1 LGHDT, CDR2 YNNKEL (reference sequence). The V and J ends lost 2 bases and 1 base respectively, with 6 bases between them. The CDR3 has 13 amino acids. CDR3 coding DNA: TGTGCCAGCAGCCAATCGGGGTCCTACGAGCAGTACTTC. Its protein is CASSQSGSYEQYF.

This chain connects TRBV2 to TRBJ2-7, with 12 nucleotides matching TRBD2. The CDR3 has 15 amino acids. The junction had 7 bases not matched to a gene; V was cut back by 6 bases and J by 4 bases. The V gene's germline CDR1 is SNHLY and CDR2 FYNNEI. CDR3 sequence: CASRPGLAGFYEQYF. CDR3 bases: TGTGCCAGCAGACCCGGACTAGCGGGGTTTTACGAGCAGTACTTC.

This chain uses TRBV10-1 with TRBJ2-3, with TRBD2 matching 12 bases. CDR1 and CDR2 from the germline V gene are WNHNN and SYGVQD (reference sequence). After removal of 8 bases from V and 3 bases from J, the junction contained 6 bases not matched to a gene. The CDR3 has 15 amino acids. CDR3 region: CASSLAGGWTDTQYF. The CDR3 region has the DNA TGCGCCAGCTCTCTAGCGGGAGGGTGGACAGATACGCAGTATTTT.

This clone has just one count. The rearrangement joins TRBV10-3 to TRBJ2-2; D may be TRBD1 (6 bases). Per germline, CDR1 ENHRY and CDR2 SYGVKD. The ends were cut back, 6 bases at V and 6 bases at J, with 14 bases in the middle. This CDR3 has 14 amino acids. The CDR3 DNA sequence: TGTGCCATCAGGCCTCCAACAGGGTCCGGGGAGCTGTTTTTT. Its protein is CAIRPPTGSGELFF.

The table lists this clone with a few counts. The chain joins TRBV6-5 to TRBJ2-3, with 11 bases aligning to TRBD2. Germline CDR1 reads MNHEY; CDR2 reads SVGAGI. With 2 bases clipped from V and 0 bases from J, the junction kept 1 base outside the gene matches. The CDR3 extends over 16 amino acids. DNA for the CDR3: TGTGCCAGCAGTTACCGGACTAGCGGGAGCACAGATACGCAGTATTTT. This sequence encodes CASSYRTSGSTDTQYF.

This clone was detected once. The CDR3 bases are TGCGCCAGCAGCCATCAGGGTTACGAGCAGTACTTC. Translated, it gives CASSHQGYEQYF. The chain uses TRBV4-1 and TRBJ2-7; D possibly corresponds to TRBD1 (5 bases). CDR3 length equals 12 residues. V lost 3 bases and J lost 4, with 7 bases in between. Germline CDR1 reads MGHRA; CDR2 reads YSYEKL.

The chain employs TRBV19 and TRBJ1-5, with 10 bases aligning to TRBD1. CDR3 size: 19 residues. The trim removed 1 base at V and 0 bases at J, leaving 9 bases unmatched. The germline gives CDR1 LNHDA, CDR2 SQIVND (reference sequence). The CDR3 bases are TGTGCCAGTAGTATAGCACCGGGACAGGGGCTTTATAGCAATCAGCCCCAGCATTTT. Protein product: CASSIAPGQGLYSNQPQHF.

V usage is TRBV5-5 and J usage is TRBJ1-4, with TRBD1 matching over 7 bases. This CDR3 contains 14 residues. Germline V gene lookup returns CDR1 SGHKS and CDR2 YYEKEE (reference sequence). Unmatched junction bases numbered 3, after V lost 3 bases and J lost 4 bases. The CDR3 bases are TGTGCCAGCAGCTCGGGACAGCTTAATGAAAAACTGTTTTTT. It codes for CASSSGQLNEKLFF. Full variable domain (rest looked up from reference TRBV5-5 and TRBJ1-4): DAGVTQSPTHLIKTRGQQVTLRCSPISGHKSVSWYQQVLGQGPQFIFQYYEKEERGRGNFPDRFSARQFPNYSSELNVNALLLGDSALYLCASSSGQLNEKLFFGSGTQLSVL.

The rearrangement joins TRBV6-5 to TRBJ1-2; maybe TRBD1 (6 bases). The CDR3 contains 14 residues. The germline V gene encodes CDR1 MNHEY and CDR2 SVGAGI. V lost 6 bases to trimming and J lost 4 bases, with 15 bases between them. Here the CDR3 DNA reads TGTGCCAGCAGCCGGGACACAAGTATCTATGGCTACACCTTC. It translates to CASSRDTSIYGYTF.

CDR3 protein: CASSPSPGRALHEQYF. The CDR3 nucleotides read TGTGCCAGCAGTCCATCTCCCGGCAGGGCCCTCCACGAGCAGTACTTC. This rearrangement joins TRBV28 to TRBJ2-7; D perhaps matches TRBD1 (5 bases). The germline V gene has CDR1 MDHEN and CDR2 SYDVKM. Trimming shortened V by 5 bases and J by 5 bases, and 22 bases separated the two germline ends. The CDR3 loop spans 16 amino acids.

The chain has TRBV27 and TRBJ2-1; D remains ambiguous. Germline CDR1 is MNHEY and CDR2 is SMNVEV (reference sequence). The V end lost 2 bases, the J end lost 8 bases, and 7 bases lay between the germline ends. This CDR3 has 12 amino acids. CDR3: CASSLNRYEQFF. The CDR3 nucleotides are TGTGCCAGCAGTTTAAATCGTTATGAGCAGTTCTTC.

The rearrangement links TRBV5-5 to TRBJ1-4; 8 positions agree with TRBD1. CDR1 and CDR2 from the germline V gene are SGHKS and YYEKEE (reference sequence). After removal of 3 bases from V and 0 bases from J, the junction contained 4 bases not matched to a gene. CDR3 length: 16 amino acids. The CDR3 DNA reads TGTGCCAGCAGCTCGGGACAGGCGACAACTAATGAAAAACTGTTTTTT. It specifies CASSSGQATTNEKLFF.

The chain joins TRBV4-1 to TRBJ1-1; D gene ambiguous. Germline V gene data show CDR1 as MGHRA and CDR2 as YSYEKL. CDR3 size: 13 residues. Between the trimmed V and J ends, which lost 1 base and 11 bases, there was a span of 14 bases. Here the CDR3 reads CASSQVGLLGAFF. The CDR3 coding sequence is TGCGCCAGCAGCCAAGTTGGACTCCTCGGGGCTTTCTTT.

This clone was counted once. The chain joins TRBV4-1 to TRBJ1-1; D gene uncertain. The CDR3 length is 11 residues. Germline V gene data show CDR1 as MGHRA and CDR2 as YSYEKL. The V end was cut by 8 bases, the J end by 5 bases, with 9 bases between. This chain's CDR3 is CASVEGTEAFF. The CDR3 coding sequence is TGCGCCAGCGTGGAGGGAACTGAAGCTTTCTTT.

The chain joins TRBV13 to TRBJ2-5; tentatively, D is TRBD1 or TRBD2 (6 bases each). This CDR3 comprises 14 residues. Between the trimmed V and J ends, which lost 5 bases and 2 bases, there was a span of 12 bases. In germline, CDR1 is PRHDT, CDR2 FYEKMQ (reference sequence). Here the CDR3 reads CASSGRTVQETQYF. The CDR3 coding sequence is TGTGCCAGCAGCGGGAGGACAGTGCAAGAGACCCAGTACTTC.

The rearrangement uses TRBV5-8 and TRBJ2-1; 8 bases line up with TRBD1. V lost 4 bases to trimming and J lost 0 bases; unmatched junction nucleotides: 3. Germline V gene lookup returns CDR1 SGHTS and CDR2 YDEGEE. The CDR3 sequence is 15 residues long. The CDR3, as DNA: TGTGCCAGCAGCCGCGGGACAGGCTCCTACAATGAGCAGTTCTTC. Amino acid sequence: CASSRGTGSYNEQFF.

CDR3 sequence reads: CASSEQGYPNYGYTF. The CDR3 nucleotides read TGTGCCAGCAGTGAGCAGGGATATCCTAACTATGGCTACACCTTC. The chain uses TRBV2 and TRBJ1-2; maybe TRBD1 (5 bases). Germline CDR1 and CDR2: SNHLY and FYNNEI. Trimming pared 3 bases from V and 0 bases from J, leaving 11 bases between. There are 15 residues in the CDR3.

V and J are TRBV7-9 and TRBJ2-7; TRBD1 aligns across 8 bases. From germline, CDR1 is SEHNR and CDR2 FQNEAQ (reference sequence). V was pared by 6 bases and J by 0 bases, with 7 bases of the junction left unmatched. The CDR3 consists of 15 residues. CDR3 in amino acids: CASRLQGGTSYEQYF. CDR3 coding DNA: TGTGCCAGCAGATTACAGGGGGGCACCTCCTACGAGCAGTACTTC.

Remarks on this clone: The junction shows a germline mismatch at one end, possibly a read error. The V and J genes are TRBV12-3 or TRBV12-4 and TRBJ2-7; the match to TRBD2 covers 9 bases. The length of the CDR3 is 13 residues. The CDR3 sequence is CASSLAGLGEQYF. CDR3 sequence (DNA): TGTGCCAGCAGTCTAGCGGGATTGGGCGAGCAGTACTTC.

This rearrangement joins TRBV6-5 to TRBJ1-1; D is unclear. V lost 2 bases to trimming and J lost 5 bases, with 15 bases between them. Germline V CDR1 and CDR2: MNHEY, SVGAGI. There are 15 residues in the CDR3. As DNA, the CDR3 is TGTGCCAGCAGTTACGGCGGAGGGCCGGTTACTGAAGCTTTCTTT. Protein product: CASSYGGGPVTEAFF.

The V gene is TRBV18, the J gene TRBJ2-5; 8 bases match TRBD2. CDR1 is KGHSH and CDR2 is LQKENI in the germline V gene. The CDR3 contains 14 residues. Unmatched junction bases numbered 5, after V lost 5 bases and J lost 3 bases. The chain's CDR3 is CASSSGLVEETQYF. DNA of the CDR3: TGTGCCAGCTCATCGGGACTAGTCGAAGAGACCCAGTACTTC.

The chain joins TRBV27 to TRBJ2-7, with D possibly matching TRBD2 (5 bases). The CDR3 consists of 14 residues. Germline V gene sequence: CDR1 MNHEY, CDR2 SMNVEV (reference sequence). Trimming pared 4 bases from V and 2 bases from J, leaving 12 bases between. The CDR3 loop reads CASSSWTDTYEQYF. The DNA of the CDR3 is TGTGCCAGCAGTTCCTGGACTGATACCTACGAGCAGTACTTC.

This clone showed up just a few times. The chain recombines TRBV9 with TRBJ2-1; 9 bases are a match to TRBD1. The germline gives CDR1 SGDLS, CDR2 YYNGEE. Trimming removed 0 bases from V and 9 bases from J; junction bases left unmatched: 4. The CDR3 sequence is 14 residues long. The chain's CDR3 is CASSVEGQGIEQFF. Here the CDR3 DNA reads TGTGCCAGCAGCGTAGAGGGACAGGGAATTGAGCAGTTCTTC.